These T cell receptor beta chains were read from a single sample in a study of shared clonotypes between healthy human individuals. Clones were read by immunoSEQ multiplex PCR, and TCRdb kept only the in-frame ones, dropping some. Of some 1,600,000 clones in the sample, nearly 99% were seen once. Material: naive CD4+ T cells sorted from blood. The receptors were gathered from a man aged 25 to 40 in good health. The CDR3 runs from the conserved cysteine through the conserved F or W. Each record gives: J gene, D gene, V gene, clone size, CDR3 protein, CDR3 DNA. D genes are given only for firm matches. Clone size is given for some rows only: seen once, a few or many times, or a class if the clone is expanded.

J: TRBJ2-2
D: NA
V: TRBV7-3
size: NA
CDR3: CASSLGQGGTGELFF
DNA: TGTGCCAGCAGCTTGGGGCAGGGAGGCACCGGGGAGCTGTTTTTT

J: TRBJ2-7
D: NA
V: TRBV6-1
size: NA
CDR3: CASRVQAYEQYF
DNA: TGTGCCAGCAGGGTTCAGGCCTACGAGCAGTACTTC

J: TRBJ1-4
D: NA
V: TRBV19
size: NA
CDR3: CASKGPSDKLMLWEKLFF
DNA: TGTGCCAGTAAGGGACCAAGCGACAAGCTGATGCTCTGGGAAAAACTGTTTTTT

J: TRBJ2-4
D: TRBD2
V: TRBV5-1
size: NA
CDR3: CASSFNLAGAKNIQYF
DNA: TGCGCCAGCAGCTTTAACCTAGCGGGAGCCAAAAACATTCAGTACTTC

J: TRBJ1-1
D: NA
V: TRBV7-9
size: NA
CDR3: CASSGYGGQNTEAFF
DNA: TGTGCCAGCAGCGGATACGGGGGACAGAACACTGAAGCTTTCTTT

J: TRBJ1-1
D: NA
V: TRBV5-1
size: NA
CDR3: CASSLDRDEAFF
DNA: TGCGCCAGCAGCCTGGACAGAGATGAAGCTTTCTTT

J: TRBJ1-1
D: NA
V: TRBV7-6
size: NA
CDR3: CASSLRASSGTRAFF
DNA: TGTGCCAGCAGCTTACGGGCGAGCAGCGGGACACGGGCTTTCTTT

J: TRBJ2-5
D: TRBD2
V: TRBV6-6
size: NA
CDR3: CASSAGGYQETQYF
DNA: TGTGCCAGCAGTGCGGGGGGGTACCAAGAGACCCAGTACTTC

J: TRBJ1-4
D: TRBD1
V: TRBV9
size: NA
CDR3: CASSGSGTGVEKLFF
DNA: TGTGCCAGCAGCGGCTCCGGGACAGGGGTTGAAAAACTGTTTTTT

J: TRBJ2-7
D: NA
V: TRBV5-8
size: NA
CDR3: CASSPLNYEQYF
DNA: TGTGCCAGCAGCCCCCTGAACTACGAGCAGTACTTC

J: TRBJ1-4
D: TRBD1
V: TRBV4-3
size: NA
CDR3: CASSQKRRQGGSATNEKLFF
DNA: TGCGCCAGCAGCCAAAAGAGGAGGCAGGGGGGATCTGCAACTAATGAAAAACTGTTTTTT

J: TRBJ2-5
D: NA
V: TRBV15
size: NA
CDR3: CATSTPRGFIETQYF
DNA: TGTGCCACCAGCACTCCTAGAGGGTTTATTGAGACCCAGTACTTC

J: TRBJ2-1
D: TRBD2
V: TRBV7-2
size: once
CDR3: CASSLGLAGRDEQFF
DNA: TGTGCCAGCAGCTTAGGACTAGCCGGGCGCGATGAGCAGTTCTTC

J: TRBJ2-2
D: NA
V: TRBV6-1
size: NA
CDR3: CASGGTITGELFF
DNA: TGTGCCAGCGGAGGGACGATAACCGGGGAGCTGTTTTTT

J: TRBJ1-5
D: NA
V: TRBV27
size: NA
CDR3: CASSLLGAFSNQPQHF
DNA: TGTGCCAGCAGTTTATTGGGGGCCTTTAGCAATCAGCCCCAGCATTTT

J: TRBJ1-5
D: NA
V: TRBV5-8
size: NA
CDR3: CASSVGQVNQPQHF
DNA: TGTGCCAGCAGCGTTGGCCAGGTCAATCAGCCCCAGCATTTT

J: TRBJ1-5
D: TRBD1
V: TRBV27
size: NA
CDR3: CASSLGTGSNQPQHF
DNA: TGTGCCAGCAGTCTAGGGACAGGGTCGAATCAGCCCCAGCATTTT

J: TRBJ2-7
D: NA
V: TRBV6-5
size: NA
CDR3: CASSYSTSSYEQYF
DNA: TGTGCCAGCAGTTACTCCACAAGCTCCTACGAGCAGTACTTC

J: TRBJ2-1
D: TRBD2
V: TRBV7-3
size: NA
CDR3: CASSPSGVSSYNEQFF
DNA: TGTGCCAGCAGCCCGAGCGGGGTCAGCTCCTACAATGAGCAGTTCTTC

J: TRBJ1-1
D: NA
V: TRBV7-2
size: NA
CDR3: CASSPETGYTEAFF
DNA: TGTGCCAGCAGCCCCGAAACAGGGTACACTGAAGCTTTCTTT

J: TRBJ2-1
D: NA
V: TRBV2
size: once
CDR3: CASSESSDLPGHEQFF
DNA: TGTGCCAGCAGTGAATCCTCCGACCTGCCCGGCCATGAGCAGTTCTTC

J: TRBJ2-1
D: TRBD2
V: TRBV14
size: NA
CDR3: CASSQGLLAGGIYNEQFF
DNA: TGTGCCAGCAGCCAAGGATTACTAGCGGGAGGGATTTACAATGAGCAGTTCTTC

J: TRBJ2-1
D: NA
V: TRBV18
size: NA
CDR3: CASSRSGTATASYNEQFF
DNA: TGTGCCAGCTCACGGTCCGGGACTGCAACCGCATCCTACAATGAGCAGTTCTTC

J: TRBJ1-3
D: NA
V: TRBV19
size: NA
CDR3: CASSLGVGNTIYF
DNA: TGTGCCAGTAGTCTGGGGGTCGGAAACACCATATATTTT

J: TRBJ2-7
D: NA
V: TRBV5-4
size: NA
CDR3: CASSLASGEQYF
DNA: TGTGCCAGCAGCTTGGCGAGTGGGGAGCAGTACTTC

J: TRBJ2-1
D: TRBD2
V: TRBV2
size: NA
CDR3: CASSEEREGPNAFF
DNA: TGTGCCAGCAGTGAGGAACGGGAGGGCCCCAACGCGTTCTTC

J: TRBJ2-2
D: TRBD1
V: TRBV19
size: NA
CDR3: CASSTTGTGAIGELFF
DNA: TGTGCCAGTAGTACGACCGGGACAGGGGCGATCGGGGAGCTGTTTTTT

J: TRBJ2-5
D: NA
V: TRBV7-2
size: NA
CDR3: CASSPHGGSIETQYF
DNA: TGTGCCAGCAGCCCCCACGGGGGATCGATAGAGACCCAGTACTTC

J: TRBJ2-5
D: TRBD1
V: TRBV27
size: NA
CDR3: CASSLGQGIRETQYF
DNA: TGTGCCAGCAGTTTGGGACAGGGGATCCGAGAGACCCAGTACTTC

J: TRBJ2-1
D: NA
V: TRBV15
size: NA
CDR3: CATSKGGNSYNEQFF
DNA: TGTGCCACCAGCAAAGGGGGGAACTCCTACAATGAGCAGTTCTTC

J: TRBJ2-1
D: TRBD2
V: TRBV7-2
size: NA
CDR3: CASSSIRTSDDNEQFF
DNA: TGTGCCAGCAGCTCCATTCGGACTAGCGACGACAATGAGCAGTTCTTC

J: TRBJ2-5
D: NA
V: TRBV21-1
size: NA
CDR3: CASSKDEKGATTYQETQYF
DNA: TGTGCCAGCAGCAAAGACGAGAAGGGGGCAACCACCTACCAAGAGACCCAGTACTTC

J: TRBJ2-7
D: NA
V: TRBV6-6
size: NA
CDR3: CASSYLAGGIYEQYF
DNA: TGTGCCAGCAGTTACCTAGCTGGAGGAATCTACGAGCAGTACTTC

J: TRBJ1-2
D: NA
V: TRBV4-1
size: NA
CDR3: CASSQDLTASYGYTF
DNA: TGCGCCAGCAGCCAAGACCTAACAGCCTCCTATGGCTACACCTTC

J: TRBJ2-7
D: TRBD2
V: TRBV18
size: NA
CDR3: CASSPQGTSASYEQYF
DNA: TGTGCCAGCTCACCTCAAGGGACTAGCGCCTCCTACGAGCAGTACTTC

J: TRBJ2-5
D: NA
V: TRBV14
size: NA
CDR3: CASSRRSVQETQYF
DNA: TGTGCCAGCAGCAGGAGATCAGTGCAAGAGACCCAGTACTTC

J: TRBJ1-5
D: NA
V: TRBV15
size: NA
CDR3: CATSSHYQPQHF
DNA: TGTGCCACCAGCAGCCACTATCAGCCCCAGCATTTT

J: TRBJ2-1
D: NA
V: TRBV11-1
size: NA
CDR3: CASSLTVSLGQFF
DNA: TGTGCCAGCAGCTTAACCGTCTCCTTGGGGCAGTTCTTC

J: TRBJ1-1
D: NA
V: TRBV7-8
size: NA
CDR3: CASSLGSDAFF
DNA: TGTGCCAGCAGCTTAGGGTCTGATGCTTTCTTT

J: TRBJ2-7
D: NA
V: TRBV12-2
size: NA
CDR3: CASRSLPLRDRVPYEQYF
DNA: TGTGCAAGTCGCTCCTTACCCCTCCGGGACAGGGTTCCCTACGAGCAGTACTTC

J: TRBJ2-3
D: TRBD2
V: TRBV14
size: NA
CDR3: CASSPRLAGTYTQYF
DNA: TGTGCCAGCAGCCCCCGACTAGCGGGAACTTATACGCAGTATTTT

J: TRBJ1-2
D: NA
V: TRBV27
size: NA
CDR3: CASAPGGLGYGYTF
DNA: TGTGCCAGCGCCCCGGGGGGGCTAGGGTATGGCTACACCTTC

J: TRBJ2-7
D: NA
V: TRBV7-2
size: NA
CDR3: CASSFGPAYEQYF
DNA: TGTGCCAGCAGCTTCGGACCGGCCTACGAGCAGTACTTC

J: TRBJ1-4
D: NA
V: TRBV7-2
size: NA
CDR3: CASSSGPGESSNEKLFF
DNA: TGTGCCAGCAGCTCAGGACCGGGGGAATCTAGTAATGAAAAACTGTTTTTT

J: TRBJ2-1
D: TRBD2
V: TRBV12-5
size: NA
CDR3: CASGQRLAGGIGEQFF
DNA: TGTGCTAGTGGTCAAAGACTAGCGGGAGGTATAGGTGAGCAGTTCTTC

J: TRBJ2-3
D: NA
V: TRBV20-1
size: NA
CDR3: CSAPSTDTQYF
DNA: TGCAGTGCTCCTAGCACAGATACGCAGTATTTT

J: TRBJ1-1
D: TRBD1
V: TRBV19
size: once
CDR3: CASSEGQPNTEAFF
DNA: TGTGCCAGTAGTGAGGGACAGCCTAACACTGAAGCTTTCTTT

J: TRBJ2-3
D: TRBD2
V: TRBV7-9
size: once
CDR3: CASSHASGGSTDTQYF
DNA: TGTGCCAGCAGCCACGCTAGCGGGGGGAGCACAGATACGCAGTATTTT

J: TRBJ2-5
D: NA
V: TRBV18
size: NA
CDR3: CASSPGGQETQYF
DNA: TGTGCCAGCTCACCTGGCGGACAAGAGACCCAGTACTTC

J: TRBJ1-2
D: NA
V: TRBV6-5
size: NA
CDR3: CASSIRQAANYGYTF
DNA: TGTGCCAGCAGTATCAGACAGGCAGCTAACTATGGCTACACCTTC

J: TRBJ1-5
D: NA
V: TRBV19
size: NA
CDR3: CASSPQLREYQPQHF
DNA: TGTGCCAGTTCGCCACAACTCAGGGAATACCAGCCCCAGCATTTT

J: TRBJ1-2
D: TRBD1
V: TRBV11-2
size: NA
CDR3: CASSPGQGYGYTF
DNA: TGTGCCAGCAGCCCTGGACAGGGCTATGGCTACACCTTC

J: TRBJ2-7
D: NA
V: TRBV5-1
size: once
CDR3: CASSVGQPYEQYF
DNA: TGCGCCAGCAGCGTCGGACAGCCCTACGAGCAGTACTTC

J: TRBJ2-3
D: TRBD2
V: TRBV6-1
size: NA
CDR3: CASSELIAGRTDTQYF
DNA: TGTGCCAGCAGTGAACTAATAGCGGGGCGTACAGATACGCAGTATTTT